These 17 T cell receptor beta chains originate from one sample sequenced in a study of lymphopenia after photon versus proton radiotherapy. The protocol was immunoSEQ multiplex PCR, while the TCRdb copy is restricted to in-frame clones and leaves out a portion. Seen here are over 25,000 clones, around nine tenths observed once, and the top ten hold around 0.81%. Sequenced here: peripheral blood, sampled from a patient treated with photon-based radiotherapy. These receptors were taken from a woman aged 45-60 years with cholangiocarcinoma.

The rearrangement links TRBV27 to TRBJ2-7; no clear D gene. Germline V gene data show CDR1 as MNHEY and CDR2 as SMNVEV (reference sequence). Trimming removed 5 bases at V and 2 bases at J, with 7 bases between. The length of the CDR3 is 12 residues. The CDR3 DNA is TGTGCCAGCAGTCGACCTCCCTACGAGCAGTACTTC. It encodes CASSRPPYEQYF.

This clone appeared a single time. The chain uses TRBV5-8 and TRBJ2-2, with 13 positions matching TRBD2. Germline CDR1 is SGHTS and CDR2 is YDEGEE. With 4 bases clipped from V and 2 bases from J, the junction kept 11 bases outside the gene matches. The length of the CDR3 is 19 residues. In nucleotides, the CDR3 is TGTGCCAGCAGCCCACCGGGACTAGCGGGGAAAGGAAACACCGGGGAGCTGTTTTTT. It yields the protein CASSPPGLAGKGNTGELFF.

This sequence joins TRBV2 and TRBJ1-5; D may be TRBD1 (5 bases). The germline CDR1 and CDR2 sequences are SNHLY and FYNNEI. V gave up 8 bases and J gave up 2 bases, with 16 bases separating them. The CDR3 spans 15 residues. For the CDR3, the DNA is TGTGCCAGCGGGGTTAGGAGGGGAGGCAATCAGCCCCAGCATTTT. It specifies CASGVRRGGNQPQHF.

This clone came up once. The genes are TRBV19 and TRBJ2-5, with 8 bases that match TRBD1. The J call may be wrong; the DNA end is better matched by TRBJ2-7. The V gene's germline CDR1 is LNHDA and CDR2 SQIVND (reference sequence). This CDR3 has 15 amino acids. For the CDR3, the DNA is TGTGCCAGTAGTACCCGGACAGGGTCCCCCTACGAGCAGTACTTC. Protein: CASSTRTGSPYEQYF.

This clone is a singleton in its sample. The chain employs TRBV30 and TRBJ1-5; D perhaps matches TRBD1 (6 bases). This CDR3 spans 15 amino acids. Germline values: CDR1 GTSNPN, CDR2 SVGIG (reference sequence). V was trimmed by 4 bases and J by 2 bases, leaving 15 bases between them. CDR3 DNA sequence: TGTGCCTGGAATACTAACTCAGGGGGCAATCAGCCCCAGCATTTT. Translated, it gives CAWNTNSGGNQPQHF.

This rearrangement joins TRBV12-1 to TRBJ2-3; the D call TRBD1 from the table was never checked on the DNA. TRBV12-1 is reported as a pseudogene. The length of the CDR3 is 13 residues. The DNA of the CDR3 is TGTGCCAACGGACAGGGTATTACAGATACGCAGTATTTT. The encoded protein is CANGQGITDTQYF.

V is TRBV28 and J is TRBJ1-1; TRBD1 matches 9 bases. With V trimmed by 7 bases and J by 6 bases, 9 bases remained unmatched. The CDR3 totals 14 residues. Germline CDR1 MDHEN, CDR2 SYDVKM. The CDR3 loop reads CASTSLDRGPEAFF. The CDR3 nucleotides read TGTGCCAGCACCTCCCTGGACAGGGGACCTGAAGCTTTCTTT. The whole variable domain, filled in from reference TRBV28 and TRBJ1-1, reads DVKVTQSSRYLVKRTGEKVFLECVQDMDHENMFWYRQDPGLGLRLIYFSYDVKMKEKGDIPEGYSVSREKKERFSLILESASTNQTSMYLCASTSLDRGPEAFFGQGTRLTVV.

The rearrangement links TRBV9 to TRBJ2-5; 7 bases fit TRBD1. Germline-derived CDR1 and CDR2 are SGDLS and YYNGEE. The V and J ends lost 4 bases and 5 bases, in that order; junction bases with no gene match: 11. This CDR3 region has 15 residues. CDR3 nucleotide sequence: TGTGCCAGCAGCTATCGACAGGGCCAAAGGGAGACCCAGTACTTC. It yields the protein CASSYRQGQRETQYF.

This chain links TRBV11-2 with TRBJ1-2; a weak D match, TRBD1 (5 bases). CDR3 size: 14 residues. Trimming removed 5 bases at V and 3 bases at J, with 13 bases between. CDR1 SGHAT and CDR2 FQNNGV come from the germline V gene. The CDR3 loop is CASSPPDRDYGYTF. DNA of the CDR3: TGTGCCAGCAGCCCGCCCGACAGAGACTATGGCTACACCTTC.

The chain uses TRBV6-1 and TRBJ1-2; D not resolved. CDR1 is MNHNS, CDR2 SASEGT, per germline. The CDR3 runs 12 residues. The V end was cut by 8 bases, the J end by 8 bases, with 15 bases between. The CDR3 reads CASVSGRPGYTF. The CDR3 coding sequence is TGTGCCAGCGTCTCCGGGAGGCCGGGCTACACCTTC.

The rearrangement links TRBV5-4 to TRBJ1-2; TRBD1 aligns across 7 bases. CDR3 size: 15 residues. Germline V gives CDR1 SGHNT, CDR2 YYREEE (reference sequence). V trimming: 0 bases; J trimming: 2 bases; junction bases outside the gene matches: 4. CDR3 DNA: TGTGCCAGCAGCTTGGACCACAGGGGAAACTATGGCTACACCTTC. Translation: CASSLDHRGNYGYTF.

The rearrangement joins TRBV5-6 to TRBJ2-7; 9 positions agree with TRBD1. The trim removed 0 bases at V and 5 bases at J, leaving 6 bases unmatched. This CDR3 has 15 amino acids. Germline CDR1 and CDR2: SGHDT and YYEEEE. This CDR3 is CASSLARTGVNEQYF. In DNA, the CDR3 is TGTGCCAGCAGCTTGGCAAGGACAGGGGTAAACGAGCAGTACTTC.

The rearrangement links TRBV6-5 to TRBJ1-4, with D maybe TRBD1 (6 bases). The V and J ends lost 6 bases and 7 bases respectively, with 18 bases between them. The CDR3 sequence is 15 residues long. Germline CDR1 and CDR2: MNHEY and SVGAGI. CDR3 loop: CASRPGAGEGEKLFF. The CDR3 DNA follows: TGTGCCAGCAGACCCGGGGCAGGGGAGGGTGAAAAACTGTTTTTT.

This chain links TRBV10-3 with TRBJ2-7, with D possibly matching TRBD1 (6 bases). With 0 bases removed from V and 0 bases from J, the gap between germline ends came to 15 bases. The CDR3 length is 17 residues. From germline, CDR1 is ENHRY and CDR2 SYGVKD. DNA for the CDR3: TGTGCCATCAGTGAGTCGGACCAGGGGCCGGACTCCTACGAGCAGTACTTC. Translation: CAISESDQGPDSYEQYF.

This rearrangement joins TRBV27 to TRBJ1-5; D not resolved. With 6 bases removed from V and 0 bases from J, the gap between germline ends came to 12 bases. CDR1 is MNHEY and CDR2 is SMNVEV in the germline V gene (reference sequence). The CDR3 runs 15 residues. The CDR3 sequence is CASRPGRISNQPQHF. The CDR3 DNA reads TGTGCCAGCAGACCCGGGAGAATTAGCAATCAGCCCCAGCATTTT.

The chain links TRBV2 to TRBJ2-1; D could derive from TRBD1 or TRBD2 (6 bases each). The CDR3 loop spans 16 amino acids. CDR1 and CDR2 (germline): SNHLY, FYNNEI. The V end lost 5 bases, the J end lost 2 bases, and 16 bases lay between the germline ends. CDR3 residues: CASSTRGDLPYNEQFF. Written as DNA, the CDR3 is TGTGCCAGCAGTACAAGGGGGGACCTACCCTACAATGAGCAGTTCTTC.

V is TRBV9 and J is TRBJ2-2; the D gene is possibly TRBD2 (6 bases). Germline loops: CDR1 SGDLS, CDR2 YYNGEE. The ends were cut back, 0 bases at V and 3 bases at J, with 12 bases in the middle. The CDR3 is 16 residues long. CDR3: CASSVVSGVDTGELFF. The DNA of the CDR3 is TGTGCCAGCAGCGTAGTATCGGGGGTAGACACCGGGGAGCTGTTTTTT.